The rows below give T cell receptor beta chains drawn from one sample of a study of blood T cell repertoires in COVID-19. The data were produced by immunoSEQ multiplex PCR, yet TCRdb's version contains in-frame clones alone and is incomplete. The data show 120,000 to 150,000 clones, with 85% seen just once and 2.5% to 3% held by the top ten. The material sequenced was peripheral blood. Receptor source: a man aged 50 or older with acute or convalescent COVID-19. Each CDR3 is given with its conserved first and last residue. D genes are given only for firm matches. Clone size is not always given. Where it is, it says once, few, many or a class for expanded clones.

clone size	V gene	J gene	D gene	CDR3 DNA	CDR3 protein
-	TRBV7-9	TRBJ2-2	-	TGTGCCAGCAGCCCCAGGCCGTCCACCGGGGAGCTGTTTTTT	CASSPRPSTGELFF
-	TRBV28	TRBJ2-6	-	TGTGCCAGCAGCGGAGACGCCGGGGCCAACGTCCTGACTTTC	CASSGDAGANVLTF
-	TRBV27	TRBJ1-1	-	TGTGCCAGTAGCCTTAGGGACGCGGGAGATGAAGCTTTCTTT	CASSLRDAGDEAFF
once	TRBV7-3	TRBJ2-2	TRBD2	TGTGCCAGCAGCGCGACTAGCGGGAGCTCGAACACCGGGGAGCTGTTTTTT	CASSATSGSSNTGELFF
once	TRBV5-5	TRBJ1-1	TRBD1	TGTGCCAGCAGCCAAAGACAGGGGGCAGGGAACACTGAAGCTTTCTTT	CASSQRQGAGNTEAFF
once	TRBV7-3	TRBJ1-6	TRBD1	TGTGCCAGCAGCTATTCCGGGACAGGGGGTTCACCCCTCCACTTT	CASSYSGTGGSPLHF
-	TRBV28	TRBJ1-6	-	TGTGCCAGCAGTTTAGGAGGGATGGGCTCCTATAATTCACCCCTCCACTTT	CASSLGGMGSYNSPLHF
once	TRBV9	TRBJ2-1	-	TGTGCCAGCAGCGTAGCCAAGACTAAGATCAATGAGCAGTTCTTC	CASSVAKTKINEQFF
-	TRBV5-1	TRBJ2-1	TRBD2	TGCGCCAGCAGCTTGGCCGGGGACTACCCCTACAATGAGCAGTTCTTC	CASSLAGDYPYNEQFF
-	TRBV6-6	TRBJ1-5	-	TGTGCCAGCAGTTACGCAGGGCCCCTTAACAATCAGCCCCAGCATTTT	CASSYAGPLNNQPQHF
-	TRBV9	TRBJ1-2	-	TGTGCCAGCACCCCAGCCGGGACTGGCTATGGCTACACCTTC	CASTPAGTGYGYTF
-	TRBV29-1	TRBJ2-5	-	TGCAGCGCCAAACTAGGCCAGGAGACCCAGTACTTC	CSAKLGQETQYF
-	TRBV9	TRBJ1-4	-	TGTGCCAGCAGCGTAGTTCTCAGGGGCTCGGAAAAACTGTTTTTT	CASSVVLRGSEKLFF
-	TRBV29-1	TRBJ2-3	-	TGCAGCGTTGATAGGACGGGAGTTGGAGATACGCAGTATTTT	CSVDRTGVGDTQYF
-	TRBV29-1	TRBJ1-2	-	TGCAGCGCAATCCTACAGTACCCCTATGGCTACACCTTC	CSAILQYPYGYTF
-	TRBV9	TRBJ1-6	-	TGTGCCAGCAGCGGATTACAGGGCATAGGGCCTAATTCACCCCTCCACTTT	CASSGLQGIGPNSPLHF
once	TRBV9	TRBJ2-7	-	TGTGCCAGCAGCGTAGCGCCAGATGGGCCCTACGAGCAGTACTTC	CASSVAPDGPYEQYF
-	TRBV30	TRBJ1-2	TRBD1	TGTGCCTGGAGTCTAGAAGGGACAGGGAGGATCTATGGCTACACCTTC	CAWSLEGTGRIYGYTF
-	TRBV2	TRBJ1-5	TRBD1	TGTGCCAGCAGACCCGGGACAGTAAACAATCAGCCCCAGCATTTT	CASRPGTVNNQPQHF
-	TRBV10-2	TRBJ1-5	TRBD1	TGCGCCAGCAGTGAGAGGCAGGGGGGATATAGCAATCAGCCCCAGCATTTT	CASSERQGGYSNQPQHF
-	TRBV6-4	TRBJ2-2	TRBD2	TGTGCCAGCAGTGACTCTAGCGGGGACACCGGGGAGCTGTTTTTT	CASSDSSGDTGELFF
-	TRBV3-1/TRBV3-2	TRBJ1-6	TRBD1	TGTGCCAGCAGCCAAGGACAGGGGCTTAATTCACCCCTCCACTTT	CASSQGQGLNSPLHF
few	TRBV7-9	TRBJ2-7	TRBD1	TGTGCCAGCAGCACGGACAGGGAGGCCTACGAGCAGTACTTC	CASSTDREAYEQYF
-	TRBV9	TRBJ1-6	-	TGTGCCAGCAGCGCCCGGGGGAGGGGCAATTCACCCCTCCACTTT	CASSARGRGNSPLHF
-	TRBV5-1	TRBJ2-7	TRBD1	TGCGCCAGCAGCGTCCTGAGACAGGGGGCGGACGAGCAGTACTTC	CASSVLRQGADEQYF
-	TRBV9	TRBJ2-3	-	TGTGCCAGCAGCGGACAGTTTCGTGCTAGCACAGATACGCAGTATTTT	CASSGQFRASTDTQYF
-	TRBV3-1/TRBV3-2	TRBJ2-7	-	TGTGCCAGCAGCCAATGGGAGTCCTACGAGCAGTACTTC	CASSQWESYEQYF
-	TRBV27	TRBJ2-1	-	TGTGCCAGCAGTTTCCCGGGACTCCACAATGAGCAGTTCTTC	CASSFPGLHNEQFF
once	TRBV2	TRBJ1-1	TRBD1	TGTGCCAGCAGTGATCATAATAGCCCCCGGGACAGGGTAACTTTCTTT	CASSDHNSPRDRVTFF
once	TRBV9	TRBJ2-3	TRBD2	TGTGCCAGCAGCCCCTCGGAGCGGGGGTACAGGGATACGCAGTATTTT	CASSPSERGYRDTQYF
-	TRBV12-3/TRBV12-4	TRBJ1-2	-	TGTGCCAGCAGCATAGGGGGGGCGAGCGGCTACACCTTC	CASSIGGASGYTF
-	TRBV9	TRBJ2-7	TRBD1	TGTGCCAGCAGCCCTGGGGGGACAGGGGCAACCTACGAGCAGTACTTC	CASSPGGTGATYEQYF
-	TRBV5-6	TRBJ2-7	TRBD1	TGTGCCAGCACCTCCCCGGGACAGGGGTGGCACGAGCAGTACTTC	CASTSPGQGWHEQYF
-	TRBV9	TRBJ2-1	-	TGTGCCAGCGCCGCAGGACAATCCTTCTTCAATGAGCAGTTCTTC	CASAAGQSFFNEQFF
-	TRBV5-1	TRBJ2-2	TRBD2	TGCGCCAGCAGCGCGACTAGCGGGGGGCCGAACACCGGGGAGCTGTTTTTT	CASSATSGGPNTGELFF
-	TRBV19	TRBJ1-5	-	TGTGCCAGTAGAGGAACGGGGGGTGGGACATGGAGCAATCAGCCCCAGCATTTT	CASRGTGGGTWSNQPQHF